This TCR beta chain was identified in a study of HIV-infected patients and healthy controls. Overall study findings and caveats: In healthy controls, MAIT alpha CDR3s were common; in HIV+ repertoires, severely depleted. Study cohorts differed slightly in age and sex, but this did not explain diversity differences.

cDNA was made from about 480 ng RNA using alpha and beta constant primers. Separate chain-specific third strand synthesis with multiplexing indices produced the alpha and beta libraries. TCRdb itself ran the 5' RACE reads through MiXCR, one entry per CDR3 protein. Here the sample spans about 24,000 distinct CDR3 sequences, under 9.5% being singletons. This CDR3 is built from 14 residues. Between the trimmed V and J ends, which lost 6 bases and 10 bases, there was a span of 21 bases. Germline CDR1 reads MNHEY; CDR2 reads SVGEGT. This clonotype was detected many times. What it binds is unknown. All unsorted peripheral T cells were captured because whole blood was used without fractionation.

V gene TRBV6-2 or TRBV6-3 combines with J gene TRBJ1-1, with unresolved D. This clonotype was sampled from an adult in good health. The sample consisted of blood. The CDR3 spells CASSIPRQPPIAFF. The DNA for the CDR3 is TGTGCCAGCAGCATCCCCCGGCAGCCACCTATAGCTTTCTTT.